This T cell receptor (beta chain) is drawn from a study of blood T cell repertoires in COVID-19 (dated by TCRdb to about 2020). A note on the overall study: The collaborator samples originated in the United States, Italy and Spain and spanned the acute and convalescent phases of COVID-19. Where HLA class I and class II types were available, the types were taken from metadata supplied by the sample provider, not from assay-based typing. The repertoires were released in a freely available public database intended as a resource for research on the immune response to SARS-CoV-2. A de-identified subject ID, COVID-19 status, age in years and sex were almost always included in the sample metadata. Subjects who had been exposed to COVID-19, were actively infected with it, or had recovered from it provided the deeply sampled blood TCRbeta repertoires that made up the dataset. The samples were drawn from two sources: the first 160 participants of the ongoing ImmuneRACE study, and 1,000 to 1,500 subjects contributed by 6 global collaborators. The prospective study material was composed of cDNA or gDNA derived from T cells, B-cell-depleted T cells, or PBMCs. Findings and caveats that apply to the study as a whole: How much clinical and demographic metadata was included differed by source and by participant, and the metadata was provided uncurated.

TCRbeta CDR3 regions were amplified from genomic DNA by means of the immunoSEQ Assay, a bias-controlled multiplex PCR. The study's processing was this. Within the assay, amplification of reference gene primers was used to estimate how many nucleated cells each sample contained. To quantify the absolute abundance of each unique TCRbeta CDR3 rearrangement, sequence reads were collapsed and filtered. For each sample, productive Simpson clonality was calculated as the square root of Simpson's diversity index over productive rearrangements. The clones in this table, taken by TCRdb from immuneACCESS, are in-frame only. Not every clone is retained; where verified, under half of the shortfall comes from an unresolved V gene, and the cause of the rest is unknown. Clone size and V and J calls were adopted from that table, with D and trimming inferred from the DNA. This sample gives 120,000 to 150,000 clones in total; 88% of them show up just once. Together, the top ten hold 2.3% of the sample.

CDR1 and CDR2 are drawn from the germline V gene: SGHRS, YFSETQ. The CDR3 contains 13 residues, cysteine and phenylalanine counted. The read is trimmed to its CDR3 DNA, 39 bases read in frame from base 1. V trim: 4 bases; J trim: 5 bases; unmatched bases: 5. In the case of this clone: Its antigen remains undetermined. No base-level quality is on record; no much larger clone is a single base apart.

Collaborating institutions collected whole blood in K2EDTA tubes following their own protocols. Collaborator samples were shipped for TCRbeta analysis as frozen whole blood, isolated PBMCs, or DNA extracted from either sample type. The sequenced material came from peripheral blood. The rearranged chain carries TRBV5-1 and TRBJ2-5, with 7 middle bases fitting TRBD1. The clonotype was recovered from a human donor in a cohort sampled during active COVID-19. The DNA reads as follows: TGCGCCAGCAGCCAAGGGGGCGAGGAGACCCAGTACTTC. This yields the protein CASSQGGEETQYF.